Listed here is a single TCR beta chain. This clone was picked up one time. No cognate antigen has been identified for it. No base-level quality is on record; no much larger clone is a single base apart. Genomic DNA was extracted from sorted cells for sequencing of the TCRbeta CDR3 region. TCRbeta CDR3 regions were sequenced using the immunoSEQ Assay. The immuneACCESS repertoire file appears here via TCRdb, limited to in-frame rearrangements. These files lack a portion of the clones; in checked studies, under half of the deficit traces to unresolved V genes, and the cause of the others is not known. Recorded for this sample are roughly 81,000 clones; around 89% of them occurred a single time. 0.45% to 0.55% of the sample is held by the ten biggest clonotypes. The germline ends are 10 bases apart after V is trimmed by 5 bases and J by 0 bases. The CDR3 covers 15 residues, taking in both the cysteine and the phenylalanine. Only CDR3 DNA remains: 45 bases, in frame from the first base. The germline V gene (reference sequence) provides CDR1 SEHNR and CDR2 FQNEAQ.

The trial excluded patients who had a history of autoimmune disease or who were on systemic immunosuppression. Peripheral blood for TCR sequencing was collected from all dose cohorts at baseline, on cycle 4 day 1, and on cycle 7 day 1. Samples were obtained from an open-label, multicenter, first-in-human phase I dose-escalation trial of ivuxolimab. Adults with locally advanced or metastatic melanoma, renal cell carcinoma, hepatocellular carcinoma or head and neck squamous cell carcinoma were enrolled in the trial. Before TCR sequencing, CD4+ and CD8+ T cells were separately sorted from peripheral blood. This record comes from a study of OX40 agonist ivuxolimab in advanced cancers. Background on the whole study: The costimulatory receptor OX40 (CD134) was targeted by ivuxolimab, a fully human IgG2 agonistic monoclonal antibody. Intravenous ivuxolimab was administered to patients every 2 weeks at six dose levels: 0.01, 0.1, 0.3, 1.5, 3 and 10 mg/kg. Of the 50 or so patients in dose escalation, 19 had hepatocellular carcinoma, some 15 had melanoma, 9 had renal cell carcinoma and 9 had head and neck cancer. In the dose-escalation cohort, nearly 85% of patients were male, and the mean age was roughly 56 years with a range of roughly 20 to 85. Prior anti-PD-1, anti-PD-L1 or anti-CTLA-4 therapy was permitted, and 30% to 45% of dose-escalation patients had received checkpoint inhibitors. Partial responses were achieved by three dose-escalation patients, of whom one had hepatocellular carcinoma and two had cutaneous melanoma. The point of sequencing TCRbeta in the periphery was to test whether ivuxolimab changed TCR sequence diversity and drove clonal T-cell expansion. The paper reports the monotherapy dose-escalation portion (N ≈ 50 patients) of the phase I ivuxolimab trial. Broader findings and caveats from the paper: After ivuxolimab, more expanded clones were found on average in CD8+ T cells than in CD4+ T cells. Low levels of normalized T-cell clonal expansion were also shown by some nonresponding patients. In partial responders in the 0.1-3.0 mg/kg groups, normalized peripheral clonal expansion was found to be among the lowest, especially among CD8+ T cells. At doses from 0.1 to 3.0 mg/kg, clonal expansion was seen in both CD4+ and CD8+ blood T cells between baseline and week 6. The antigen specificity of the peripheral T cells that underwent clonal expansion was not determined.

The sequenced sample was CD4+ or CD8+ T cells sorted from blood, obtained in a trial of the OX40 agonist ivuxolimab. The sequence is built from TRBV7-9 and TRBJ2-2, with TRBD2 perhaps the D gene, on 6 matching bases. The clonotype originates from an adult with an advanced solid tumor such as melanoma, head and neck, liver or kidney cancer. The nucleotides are TGTGCCAGCAGCCCTGGGGACTCGAACACCGGGGAGCTGTTTTTT. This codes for CASSPGDSNTGELFF.